Listed below are T cell receptor beta chains from one sample, sequenced in a study of cytomegalovirus exposure and HLA in healthy donors. The table came from immunoSEQ multiplex PCR; TCRdb's copy has only in-frame clones and leaves some out. The profile shows over 90,000 clones, approximately 66% of them singletons. Sequencing was performed on PBMCs. These receptors were taken from a woman aged 50 to 60 in good health and CMV-seronegative. The CDR3 runs from the conserved cysteine through the conserved F or W. The D gene is left open where the match is weak. For some rows the clone size is stated as once, few or many, or as a class when expanded; others skip it.

TRBV2,NA,TRBJ1-5,TRBD1,TGTGCCAGCAGTAAGGACAGGGGCAATCAGCCCCAGCATTTT,CASSKDRGNQPQHF
TRBV11-2,NA,TRBJ2-3,TRBD2,TGTGCCAGCAGGGGTACGGGACTAGCGGGGGGGGTAGATACGCAGTATTTT,CASRGTGLAGGVDTQYF
TRBV7-3,NA,TRBJ2-3,NA,TGTGCCAGCAGCTCACAGGTGGGGGGAACAGATACGCAGTATTTT,CASSSQVGGTDTQYF
TRBV5-1,NA,TRBJ2-2,TRBD2,TGCGCCAGCAGCCGGGGAGCACTAGCGGGAGCCACCGGGGAGCTGTTTTTT,CASSRGALAGATGELFF
TRBV28,NA,TRBJ2-5,TRBD2,TGTGCCAGCAGTTTAACTAGCGGGAGGTACGAGGAGACCCAGTACTTC,CASSLTSGRYEETQYF
TRBV6-1,once,TRBJ1-5,NA,TGTGCCAGCAGTGAAACGCAGGGGCAGCCCCAGCATTTT,CASSETQGQPQHF
TRBV19,NA,TRBJ2-3,NA,TGTGCCAGTAGTATAGGCGTTGGGGGCCCCACAGATACGCAGTATTTT,CASSIGVGGPTDTQYF
TRBV28,NA,TRBJ2-1,TRBD2,TGTGCCAGCACCCGACTAGCGGGTTACAATGAGCAGTTCTTC,CASTRLAGYNEQFF
TRBV7-9,NA,TRBJ2-1,NA,TGTGCCAGCAGCTCGGAGGCGGGTGCCAACCAGTTCTTC,CASSSEAGANQFF
TRBV6-4,NA,TRBJ2-7,NA,TGTGCCAGCAGTGACTCGAAATGGCGCGACAGTTTCTCCTACGAGCAGTACTTC,CASSDSKWRDSFSYEQYF
TRBV18,NA,TRBJ1-5,TRBD1,TGTGCCAGCTCTCCAACAGGGGGCAATCAGCCCCAGCATTTT,CASSPTGGNQPQHF
TRBV4-3,few,TRBJ1-2,NA,TGCGCCAGCAGCCAAGAATCGGGGGTTTTAGTCTATGGCTACACCTTC,CASSQESGVLVYGYTF
TRBV27,NA,TRBJ1-2,NA,TGTGCCAGCAGTTTTTCGCCAACGGGGGTCTATGGCTACACCTTC,CASSFSPTGVYGYTF
TRBV5-4,NA,TRBJ1-2,NA,TGTGCCAGCAGCTCTCCGCCCGGGACAAGAAGGGCTTATGGCTACACCTTC,CASSSPPGTRRAYGYTF
TRBV5-1,NA,TRBJ2-7,NA,TGCGCCAGCAGCTTGGACCGGTACGAGCAGTACTTC,CASSLDRYEQYF
TRBV9,few,TRBJ1-2,TRBD1,TGTGCCAGCAGCGCGGGACAGGAAGCCGACGGCTACACCTTC,CASSAGQEADGYTF
TRBV2,NA,TRBJ1-1,TRBD1,TGTGCCAGCACCAGGGGGATTAACACTGAAGCTTTCTTT,CASTRGINTEAFF
TRBV5-6,NA,TRBJ2-2,NA,TGTGCCAGCAGCTTGGTCTGGAGTTCCGGGGAGCTGTTTTTT,CASSLVWSSGELFF
TRBV14,NA,TRBJ1-2,TRBD1,TGTGCCAGCAGCAACCAGGGGGCAAGATATGGCTACACCTTC,CASSNQGARYGYTF
TRBV5-4,few,TRBJ2-7,NA,TGTGCCAGCAGCTTCGCCCAGGGAACGAGCTCCTACGAGCAGTACTTC,CASSFAQGTSSYEQYF